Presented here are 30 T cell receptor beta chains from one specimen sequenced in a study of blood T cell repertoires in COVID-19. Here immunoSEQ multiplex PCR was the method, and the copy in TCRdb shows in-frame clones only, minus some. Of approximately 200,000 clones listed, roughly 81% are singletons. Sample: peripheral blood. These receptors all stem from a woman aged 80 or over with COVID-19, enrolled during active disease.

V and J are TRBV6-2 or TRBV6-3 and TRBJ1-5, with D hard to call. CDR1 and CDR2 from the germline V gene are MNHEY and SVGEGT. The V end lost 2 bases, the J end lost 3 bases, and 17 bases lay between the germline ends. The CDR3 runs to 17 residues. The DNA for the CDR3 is TGTGCCAGCAGTTACCCGACACGCGGGTTTAACAATCAGCCCCAGCATTTT. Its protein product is CASSYPTRGFNNQPQHF.

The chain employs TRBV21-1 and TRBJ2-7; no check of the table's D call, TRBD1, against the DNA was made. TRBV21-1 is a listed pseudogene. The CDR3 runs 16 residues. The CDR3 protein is CARSNFGQGKGYEQYF. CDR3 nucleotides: TGTGCCAGGTCGAACTTTGGACAGGGGAAAGGCTACGAGCAGTACTTC.

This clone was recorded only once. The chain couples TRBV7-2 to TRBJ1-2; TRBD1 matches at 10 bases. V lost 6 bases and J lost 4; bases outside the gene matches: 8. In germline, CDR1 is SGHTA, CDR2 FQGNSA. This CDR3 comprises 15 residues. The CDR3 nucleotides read TGTGCCAGCAGACCCCCGGGACAGGGGAGCTATGGCTACACCTTC. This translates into CASRPPGQGSYGYTF.

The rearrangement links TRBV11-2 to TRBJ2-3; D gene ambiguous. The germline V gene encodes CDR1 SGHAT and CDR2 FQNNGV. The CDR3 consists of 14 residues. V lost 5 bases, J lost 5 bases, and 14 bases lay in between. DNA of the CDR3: TGTGCCAGCAGCCCCACCGTGCCTAAAGATACGCAGTATTTT. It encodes CASSPTVPKDTQYF.

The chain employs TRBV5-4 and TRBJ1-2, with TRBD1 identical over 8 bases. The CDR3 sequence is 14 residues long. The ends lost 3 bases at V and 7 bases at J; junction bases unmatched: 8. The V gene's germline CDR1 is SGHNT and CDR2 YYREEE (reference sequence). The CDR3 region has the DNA TGTGCCAGCAGCTCATGGACAGGGTTGTCTGGCTACACCTTC. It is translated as CASSSWTGLSGYTF.

The CDR3 is CASSGGTSGSYNEQFF. The CDR3 coding sequence is TGTGCCAGCAGTGGGGGGACTAGCGGGTCCTACAATGAGCAGTTCTTC. The rearrangement uses TRBV28 and TRBJ2-1, with 12 positions matching TRBD2. Germline CDR1 reads MDHEN; CDR2 reads SYDVKM. V shed 5 bases, J shed 1 base, and the junction held 3 bases outside the gene matches. The CDR3 is made up of 16 amino acids. The variable domain in full, with the rest retrieved from reference TRBV28 and TRBJ2-1, is DVKVTQSSRYLVKRTGEKVFLECVQDMDHENMFWYRQDPGLGLRLIYFSYDVKMKEKGDIPEGYSVSREKKERFSLILESASTNQTSMYLCASSGGTSGSYNEQFFGPGTRLTVL.

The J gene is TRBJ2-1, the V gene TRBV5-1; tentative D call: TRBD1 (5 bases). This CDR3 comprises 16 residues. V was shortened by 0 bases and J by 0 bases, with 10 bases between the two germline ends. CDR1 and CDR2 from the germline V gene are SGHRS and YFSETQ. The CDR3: CASSLARASSYNEQFF. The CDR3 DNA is TGCGCCAGCAGCTTGGCCAGGGCCAGCTCCTACAATGAGCAGTTCTTC.

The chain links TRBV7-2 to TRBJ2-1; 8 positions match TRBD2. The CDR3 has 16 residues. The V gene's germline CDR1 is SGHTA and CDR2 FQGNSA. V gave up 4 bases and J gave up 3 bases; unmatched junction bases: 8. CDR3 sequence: CASSSRRGEHYNEQFF. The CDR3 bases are TGTGCCAGCAGCTCGAGGCGGGGGGAACACTACAATGAGCAGTTCTTC.

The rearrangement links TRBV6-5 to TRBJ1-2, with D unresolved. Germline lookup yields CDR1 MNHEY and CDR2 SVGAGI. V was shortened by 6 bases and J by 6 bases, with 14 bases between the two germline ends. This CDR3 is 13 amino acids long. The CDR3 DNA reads TGTGCCAGCAGCCTCGACAAATACGATGGCTACACCTTC. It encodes CASSLDKYDGYTF.

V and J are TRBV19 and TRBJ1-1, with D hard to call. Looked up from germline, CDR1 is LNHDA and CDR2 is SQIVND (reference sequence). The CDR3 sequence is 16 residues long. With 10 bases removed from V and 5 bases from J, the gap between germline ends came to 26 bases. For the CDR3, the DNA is TGTGCCACCAGGCCCCGGCACCTGGATGGTTGGACTGAAGCTTTCTTT. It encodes CATRPRHLDGWTEAFF.

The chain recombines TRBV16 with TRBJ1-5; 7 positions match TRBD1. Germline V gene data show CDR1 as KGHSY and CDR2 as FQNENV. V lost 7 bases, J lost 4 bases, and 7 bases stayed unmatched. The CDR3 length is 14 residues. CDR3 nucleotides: TGTGCCAGCACCCCGATACAGGGGAATCAGCCCCAGCATTTT. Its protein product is CASTPIQGNQPQHF.

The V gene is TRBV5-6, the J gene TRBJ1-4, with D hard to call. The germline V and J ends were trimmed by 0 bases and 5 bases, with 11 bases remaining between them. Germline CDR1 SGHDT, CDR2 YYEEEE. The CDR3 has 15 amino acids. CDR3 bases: TGTGCCAGCAGCTTGGGACATGTTACGAATGAAAAACTGTTTTTT. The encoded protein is CASSLGHVTNEKLFF.

CDR3 loop: CASSRGTSGISYEQYF. Here the CDR3 DNA reads TGTGCCAGCAGCCGGGGGACTAGCGGGATCTCCTACGAGCAGTACTTC. This chain links TRBV5-4 with TRBJ2-7; 13 bases align to TRBD2. Germline assignment: CDR1 SGHNT and CDR2 YYREEE (reference sequence). The trim removed 4 bases at V and 0 bases at J, leaving 4 bases unmatched. There are 16 residues in the CDR3.

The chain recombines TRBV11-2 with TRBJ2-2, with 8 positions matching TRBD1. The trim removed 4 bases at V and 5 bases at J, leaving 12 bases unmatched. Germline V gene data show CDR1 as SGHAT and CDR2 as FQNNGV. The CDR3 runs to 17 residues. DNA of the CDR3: TGTGCCAGCAGCTCAACTGGACAGGGCAGTACAACCGGGGAGCTGTTTTTT. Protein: CASSSTGQGSTTGELFF.

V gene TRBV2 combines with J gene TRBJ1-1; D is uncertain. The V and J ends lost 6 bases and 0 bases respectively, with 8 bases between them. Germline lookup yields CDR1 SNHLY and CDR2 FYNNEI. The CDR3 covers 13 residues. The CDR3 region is CASRYGLNTEAFF. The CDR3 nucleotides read TGTGCCAGCAGGTACGGTCTGAACACTGAAGCTTTCTTT.

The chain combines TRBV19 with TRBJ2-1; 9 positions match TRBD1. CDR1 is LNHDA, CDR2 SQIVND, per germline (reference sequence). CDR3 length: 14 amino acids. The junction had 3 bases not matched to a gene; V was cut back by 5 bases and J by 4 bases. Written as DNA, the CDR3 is TGTGCCAGTAGTCCCGGACAGGGGTACAATGAGCAGTTCTTC. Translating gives CASSPGQGYNEQFF. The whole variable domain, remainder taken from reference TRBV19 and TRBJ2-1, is DGGITQSPKYLFRKEGQNVTLSCEQNLNHDAMYWYRQDPGQGLRLIYYSQIVNDFQKGDIAEGYSVSREKKESFPLTVTSAQKNPTAFYLCASSPGQGYNEQFFGPGTRLTVL.

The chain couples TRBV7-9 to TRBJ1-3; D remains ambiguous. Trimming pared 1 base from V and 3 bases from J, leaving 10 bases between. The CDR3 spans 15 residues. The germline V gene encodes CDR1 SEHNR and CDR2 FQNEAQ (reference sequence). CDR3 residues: CASSLVTGIGNTIYF. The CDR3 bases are TGTGCCAGCAGCTTAGTAACGGGGATTGGAAACACCATATATTTT.

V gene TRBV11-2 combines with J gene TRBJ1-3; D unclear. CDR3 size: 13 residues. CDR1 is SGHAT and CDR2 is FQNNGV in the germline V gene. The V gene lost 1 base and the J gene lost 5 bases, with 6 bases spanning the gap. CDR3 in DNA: TGTGCCAGCAGCTTAGGGTACAGAAACACCATATATTTT. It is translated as CASSLGYRNTIYF.

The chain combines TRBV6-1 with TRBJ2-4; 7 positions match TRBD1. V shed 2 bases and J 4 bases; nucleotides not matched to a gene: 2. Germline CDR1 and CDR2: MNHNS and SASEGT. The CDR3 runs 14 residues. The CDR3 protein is CASSERDRKNIQYF. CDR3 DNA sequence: TGTGCCAGCAGTGAACGGGACAGAAAAAACATTCAGTACTTC.

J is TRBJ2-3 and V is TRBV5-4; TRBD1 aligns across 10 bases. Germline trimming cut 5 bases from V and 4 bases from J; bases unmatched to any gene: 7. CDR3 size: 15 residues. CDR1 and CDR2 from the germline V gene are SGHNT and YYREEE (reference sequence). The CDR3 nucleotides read TGTGCCAGCAGTGCGGGACAGGGGTGGGCAGATACGCAGTATTTT. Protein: CASSAGQGWADTQYF.

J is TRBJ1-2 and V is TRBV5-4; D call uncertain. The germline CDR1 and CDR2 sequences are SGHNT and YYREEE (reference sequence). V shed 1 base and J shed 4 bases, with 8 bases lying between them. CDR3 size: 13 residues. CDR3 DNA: TGTGCCAGCAGCTTGTCGGGAGGCTATGGCTACACCTTC. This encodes CASSLSGGYGYTF.

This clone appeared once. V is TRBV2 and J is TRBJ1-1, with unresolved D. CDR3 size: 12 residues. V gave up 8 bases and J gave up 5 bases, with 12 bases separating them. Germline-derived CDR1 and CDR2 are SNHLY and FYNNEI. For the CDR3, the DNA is TGTGCCAGCGGTGGAGGGCGGACTGAAGCTTTCTTT. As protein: CASGGGRTEAFF.

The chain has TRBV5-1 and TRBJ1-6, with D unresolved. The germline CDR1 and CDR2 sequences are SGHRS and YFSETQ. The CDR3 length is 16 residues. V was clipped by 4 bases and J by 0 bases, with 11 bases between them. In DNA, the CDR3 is TGCGCCAGCAGCCCCCGTACTAGCTCCTATAATTCACCCCTCCACTTT. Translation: CASSPRTSSYNSPLHF. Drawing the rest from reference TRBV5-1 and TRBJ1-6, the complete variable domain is KAGVTQTPRYLIKTRGQQVTLSCSPISGHRSVSWYQQTPGQGLQFLFEYFSETQRNKGNFPGRFSGRQFSNSRSEMNVSTLELGDSALYLCASSPRTSSYNSPLHFGNGTRLTVT.

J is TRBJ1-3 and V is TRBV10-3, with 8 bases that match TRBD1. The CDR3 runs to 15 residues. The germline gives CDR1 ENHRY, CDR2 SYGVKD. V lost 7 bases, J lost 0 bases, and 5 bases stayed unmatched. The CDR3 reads CAINGQGFSGNTIYF. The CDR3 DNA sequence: TGTGCCATCAATGGACAGGGATTCTCTGGAAACACCATATATTTT.

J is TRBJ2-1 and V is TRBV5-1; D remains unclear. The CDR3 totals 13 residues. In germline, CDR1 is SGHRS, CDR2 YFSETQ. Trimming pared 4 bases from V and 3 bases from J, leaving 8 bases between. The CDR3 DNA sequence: TGCGCCAGCAGCCCCGACAACTACAATGAGCAGTTCTTC. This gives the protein CASSPDNYNEQFF.

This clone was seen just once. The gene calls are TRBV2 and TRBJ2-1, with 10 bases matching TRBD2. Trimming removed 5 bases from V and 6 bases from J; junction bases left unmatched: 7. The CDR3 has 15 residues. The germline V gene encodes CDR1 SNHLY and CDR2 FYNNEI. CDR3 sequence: CASSKGLASRNEQFF. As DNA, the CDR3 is TGTGCCAGCAGTAAGGGACTAGCGTCTCGCAATGAGCAGTTCTTC.

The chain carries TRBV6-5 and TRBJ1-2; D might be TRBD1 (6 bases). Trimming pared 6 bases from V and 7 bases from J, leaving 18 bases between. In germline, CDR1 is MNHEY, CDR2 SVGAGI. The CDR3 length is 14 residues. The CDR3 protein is CASSRIDRNTGYTF. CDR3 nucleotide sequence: TGTGCCAGCAGCCGTATCGACAGGAACACTGGCTACACCTTC.

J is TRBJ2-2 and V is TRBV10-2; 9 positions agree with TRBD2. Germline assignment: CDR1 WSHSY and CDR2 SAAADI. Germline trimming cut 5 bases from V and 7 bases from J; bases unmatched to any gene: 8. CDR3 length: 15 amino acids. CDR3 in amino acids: CASSYLAGAHGELFF. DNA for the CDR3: TGCGCCAGCAGTTATTTAGCGGGGGCCCACGGGGAGCTGTTTTTT.

CDR3 bases: TGTGCCAGCAGACTCCCCGGACAGGGTGGTCAGCCCCAGCATTTT. Its protein is CASRLPGQGGQPQHF. V and J are TRBV6-6 and TRBJ1-5; 8 bases align to TRBD1. The CDR3 totals 15 residues. Germline V gene data show CDR1 as MNHNY and CDR2 as SVGAGI (reference sequence). Trimming cost V 6 bases and J 6 bases; bases outside gene matches: 10.

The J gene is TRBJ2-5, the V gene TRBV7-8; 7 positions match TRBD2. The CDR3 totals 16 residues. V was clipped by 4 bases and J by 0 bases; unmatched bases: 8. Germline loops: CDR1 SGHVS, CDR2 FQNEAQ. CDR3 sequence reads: CASSSTWEGYQETQYF. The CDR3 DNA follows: TGTGCCAGCAGCTCAACCTGGGAGGGGTACCAAGAGACCCAGTACTTC.